The rows below give T cell receptor beta chains drawn from one sample of a study of human T cells and chemical hapten exposure. Using its own MiXCR run on the RACE reads, TCRdb lists one record per CDR3 protein. Among some 300,000 distinct CDR3 sequences listed, 4.5% to 5.5% were seen once. The source material was whole blood, sampled in connection with sensitization to the hapten diphenylcyclopropenone (DPC). The receptors here all came from a woman aged 18 to 35 with alopecia areata. Some clones in this sample may be carry-over from other donors' samples. Each CDR3 is given with its conserved first and last residue. A D gene is named only where the DNA matches it firmly. Clone sizes are given selectively: once, few, many, or a class where the clone is expanded.

v_call	j_call	d_call	clone_size	cdr3_aa	cdr3_nt
TRBV20-1	TRBJ2-7	NA	many	CSASSARAYEQYF	TGCAGTGCTAGCTCGGCCCGAGCCTACGAGCAGTACTTC
TRBV4-1	TRBJ1-5	NA	NA	CASSQDPGGQPQHF	TGCGCCAGCAGCCAAGATCCCGGGGGACAGCCCCAGCATTTT
TRBV6-5	TRBJ2-2	NA	many	CAAGLNTGELFF	TGTGCCGCCGGGCTAAACACCGGGGAGCTGTTTTTT
TRBV7-3	TRBJ1-1	NA	few	CASSLRGEDTEAFF	TGTGCCAGCAGCCTGAGGGGAGAGGACACTGAAGCTTTCTTT
TRBV29-1	TRBJ2-7	TRBD1	few	CSVTGLTGEQYF	TGCAGCGTGACAGGGCTAACAGGGGAGCAGTACTTC
TRBV7-2	TRBJ1-1	NA	few	CASSLAIRGALNTEAFF	TGTGCCAGCAGCTTAGCGATAAGGGGTGCTTTGAACACTGAAGCTTTCTTT
TRBV7-8	TRBJ1-6	NA	NA	CASSFGPKDSPLHF	TGTGCCAGCAGCTTCGGACCGAAGGATTCACCCCTCCACTTT
TRBV27	TRBJ1-3	NA	few	CASSLRGPRGDSGNTIYF	TGTGCCAGCAGTTTAAGGGGCCCGAGGGGCGATTCTGGAAACACCATATATTTT
TRBV7-2	TRBJ2-3	NA	many	CASSLGLRVDTQYF	TGTGCCAGCAGCTTGGGACTTAGGGTAGATACGCAGTATTTT
TRBV4-1	TRBJ2-1	NA	many	CASSSGTSTGEQFF	TGCGCCAGCAGCTCCGGTACTAGTACCGGTGAGCAGTTCTTC
TRBV12-5	TRBJ2-7	NA	many	CASGLSGGLSYEQYF	TGTGCTAGTGGTTTGTCGGGGGGCCTGTCCTACGAGCAGTACTTC
TRBV6-6	TRBJ1-1	NA	NA	CAISPDPTEAFF	TGTGCCATCAGTCCGGATCCAACTGAAGCTTTCTTT
TRBV6-5	TRBJ1-5	NA	few	CASSHGRWGNQPQHF	TGTGCCAGCAGCCACGGCCGGTGGGGCAATCAGCCCCAGCATTTT
TRBV12-3/TRBV12-4	TRBJ1-5	TRBD1	few	CASRAGQDQPQHF	TGTGCCAGCAGGGCGGGACAGGATCAGCCCCAGCATTTT
TRBV2	TRBJ2-1	NA	few	CASSSGGSSEQFF	TGTGCCAGCAGTTCCGGCGGTAGCAGTGAGCAGTTCTTC
TRBV13	TRBJ1-6	TRBD1	many	CASSWTGWRSYNSPLHF	TGTGCCAGCAGTTGGACAGGGTGGCGCTCCTATAATTCACCCCTCCACTTT
TRBV27	TRBJ2-3	TRBD2	NA	CASSLTEPSGAPDRDTQYF	TGTGCCAGCAGTTTAACGGAGCCTAGCGGGGCTCCGGATAGGGATACGCAGTATTTT
TRBV9	TRBJ1-3	NA	many	CASSVGQSFSGNTIYF	TGTGCCAGCAGCGTAGGACAGTCTTTCTCTGGAAACACCATATATTTT
TRBV20-1	TRBJ2-1	NA	NA	CSARRGGQHENEQFF	TGCAGTGCTAGACGCGGGGGACAGCATGAGAATGAGCAGTTCTTC
TRBV20-1	TRBJ2-3	NA	NA	CSARDLSADTQYF	TGCAGTGCTAGAGATCTATCGGCAGATACGCAGTATTTT
TRBV7-8	TRBJ2-4	TRBD1	few	CASSIPGTGGGNIQYF	TGTGCCAGCAGCATACCCGGGACAGGGGGCGGAAACATTCAGTACTTC
TRBV12-3/TRBV12-4	TRBJ2-7	NA	NA	CASSFLDRSYEQYF	TGTGCCAGCAGTTTTTTGGACAGAAGCTACGAGCAGTACTTC
TRBV20-1	TRBJ1-4	NA	NA	CSATKRGLGNEKLFF	TGCAGTGCGACCAAAAGGGGGTTGGGTAATGAAAAACTGTTTTTT
TRBV7-9	TRBJ2-1	TRBD2	NA	CASSPGTSPEQFF	TGTGCCAGCAGCCCCGGGACTAGCCCAGAGCAGTTCTTC
TRBV6-1	TRBJ2-5	TRBD2	few	CASSEQPSGETQYF	TGTGCCAGCAGTGAACAGCCTAGCGGAGAGACCCAGTACTTC
TRBV6-5	TRBJ2-7	NA	few	CASSTRAGEQYF	TGTGCCAGTTCCACACGGGCAGGCGAGCAGTACTTC
TRBV12-3/TRBV12-4	TRBJ1-3	NA	many	CASSFTDTIYF	TGTGCCAGCAGTTTTACGGACACCATATATTTT
TRBV27	TRBJ1-1	NA	few	CASSSLTDPEAFF	TGTGCCAGCAGTTCTTTGACAGACCCTGAAGCTTTCTTT
TRBV24-1	TRBJ1-2	TRBD1	few	CATSAGTGSGYTF	TGTGCCACCAGTGCCGGGACAGGGAGCGGCTACACCTTC
TRBV7-2	TRBJ1-4	TRBD1	many	CASSITAGQGATNEKLFF	TGTGCCAGCAGTATAACTGCGGGACAGGGGGCAACTAATGAAAAACTGTTTTTT
TRBV29-1	TRBJ2-2	TRBD1	many	CSVGTGPTGELFF	TGCAGCGTTGGGACAGGGCCCACCGGGGAGCTGTTTTTT
TRBV11-1	TRBJ2-7	TRBD1	many	CASSRSGTGAYEQYF	TGTGCCAGCAGTAGATCTGGGACAGGGGCCTACGAGCAGTACTTC
TRBV20-1	TRBJ1-4	NA	many	CSASGGFATNEKLFF	TGCAGTGCTAGCGGGGGATTTGCAACTAATGAAAAACTGTTTTTT
TRBV12-3/TRBV12-4	TRBJ1-1	NA	many	CASRPSRDSFLNTEAFF	TGTGCCAGCAGACCCTCCAGGGACTCGTTTTTAAACACTGAAGCTTTCTTT
TRBV2	TRBJ1-6	NA	few	CASSEESGSPLHF	TGTGCCAGCAGTGAAGAGTCCGGGTCACCCCTCCACTTT
TRBV6-2/TRBV6-3	TRBJ2-7	NA	many	CASSHSQGRDEQYF	TGTGCCAGCAGCCATTCGCAGGGGCGGGACGAGCAGTACTTC
TRBV20-1	TRBJ1-3	NA	NA	CSAPRGSSGNTIYF	TGCAGTGCCCCTAGGGGGAGCTCTGGAAACACCATATATTTT
TRBV14	TRBJ2-1	NA	many	CASSHPRHSYNEQFF	TGTGCCAGCAGCCACCCTCGCCATTCCTACAATGAGCAGTTCTTC
TRBV7-2	TRBJ1-4	NA	NA	CASSPGQVRLATNEKLFF	TGTGCCAGCAGCCCGGGGCAAGTCCGGTTGGCAACTAATGAAAAACTGTTTTTT
TRBV4-2	TRBJ2-3	TRBD2	few	CASSQDGAGSTDTQYF	TGTGCCAGCAGCCAAGATGGAGCGGGGAGCACAGATACGCAGTATTTT